Below are 24 T cell receptor beta chains sequenced from a single sample in a study of control samples from healthy donors and cancer patients. Profiled with immunoSEQ multiplex PCR; TCRdb holds only in-frame clones, not every one. Here the sample spans around 180,000 clones, around 94% being singletons. Sequenced: blood. The receptors originated from a young woman in good health.

The gene calls are TRBV19 and TRBJ1-2; D gene uncertain. Germline CDR1 LNHDA, CDR2 SQIVND (reference sequence). The V and J ends lost 7 bases and 4 bases respectively, with 19 bases between them. This CDR3 is 15 amino acids long. The CDR3 region is CASTPGQFNPYGYTF. CDR3 coding DNA: TGTGCCAGTACTCCAGGCCAATTTAACCCCTATGGCTACACCTTC.

The chain is built from TRBV2 and TRBJ2-1; 14 bases map to TRBD2. The CDR3 runs 15 residues. CDR1 is SNHLY, CDR2 FYNNEI, per germline. The V segment lost 7 bases and the J segment 9 bases; nucleotides outside the gene matches: 8. CDR3: CASNRLAGGLSEQFF. CDR3 DNA sequence: TGTGCCAGCAACCGACTAGCGGGAGGGCTTAGTGAGCAGTTCTTC.

V is TRBV4-2 and J is TRBJ1-2; 7 bases agree with TRBD1. V dropped 1 base and J dropped 7; count of bases not matched to a gene: 9. Germline-derived CDR1 and CDR2 are LGHNA and YNFKEQ. The CDR3 runs to 15 residues. CDR3 region: CASSQVDRENFGYTF. In DNA form, the CDR3 reads TGTGCCAGCAGCCAAGTTGACAGGGAGAATTTTGGCTACACCTTC.

The CDR3 DNA is TGTGCCAGCAGCCAAGAGCGCGTGTGGTCTGAAGCTTTCTTT. Its translation: CASSQERVWSEAFF. This chain uses TRBV14 with TRBJ1-1; D not certain. This CDR3 has 14 amino acids. Germline values: CDR1 SGHDN, CDR2 FVKESK. The V gene lost 0 bases and the J gene lost 6 bases, with 11 bases spanning the gap.

This clone was observed a single time. The gene calls are TRBV19 and TRBJ2-5; 9 nucleotides align to TRBD1. The CDR3 is 16 residues long. Trimming took 3 bases from V and 5 from J; bases not matched to a gene: 10. Germline V lookup: CDR1 LNHDA, CDR2 SQIVND (reference sequence). CDR3 amino acids: CASSMGRIGTGETQYF. The CDR3 nucleotides are TGTGCCAGTAGTATGGGTCGTATCGGGACAGGGGAGACCCAGTACTTC.

The V and J genes are TRBV15 and TRBJ2-1; D gene uncertain. Germline assignment: CDR1 LNHNV and CDR2 YYDKDF (reference sequence). The CDR3 spans 12 residues. The V and J ends lost 3 bases and 8 bases respectively, with 8 bases between them. This CDR3 reads CATSSIYYEQFF. The CDR3 nucleotides read TGTGCCACCAGCAGTATATACTATGAGCAGTTCTTC.

The V and J genes are TRBV6-2 or TRBV6-3 and TRBJ1-1; D call uncertain. V shed 5 bases and J shed 0 bases, with 13 bases lying between them. The V gene's germline CDR1 is MNHEY and CDR2 SVGEGT. The CDR3 spans 15 residues. CDR3 DNA sequence: TGTGCCAGCAGTACGGGGAAAGGGATGAACACTGAAGCTTTCTTT. Translated, it gives CASSTGKGMNTEAFF.

This sequence joins TRBV12-3 or TRBV12-4 and TRBJ2-7, with unresolved D. Trimming took off 6 bases at V and 7 bases at J, with 13 bases between the two ends. The CDR3 totals 12 residues. Here the CDR3 reads CASRPSEGEQYF. The CDR3 coding sequence is TGTGCCAGCAGGCCTAGTGAAGGAGAGCAGTACTTC.

This chain connects TRBV2 to TRBJ1-2; D uncertain. Germline V gives CDR1 SNHLY, CDR2 FYNNEI. The CDR3 has 10 residues. Trimming took 7 bases from V and 13 from J, leaving 13 bases between them. The CDR3 sequence is CASIGSEVTF. The CDR3 DNA follows: TGTGCCAGCATCGGGAGCGAGGTCACCTTC.

V and J are TRBV19 and TRBJ1-2, with 7 bases aligning to TRBD1. Germline V gene sequence: CDR1 LNHDA, CDR2 SQIVND (reference sequence). The CDR3 has 13 residues. J lost 8 bases, V lost 5 bases, and 8 bases had no gene match. This CDR3 reads CASSGQVSVGYTF. The CDR3 nucleotides read TGTGCCAGTAGTGGACAGGTATCCGTCGGCTACACCTTC.

This clone was recorded only once. V usage is TRBV10-3 and J usage is TRBJ2-7; no definite D call. V was cut by 2 bases and J by 4 bases, with 12 bases left in between. The length of the CDR3 is 14 residues. The germline V gene has CDR1 ENHRY and CDR2 SYGVKD. Here the CDR3 reads CAISEPPGVYEQYF. CDR3 in DNA: TGTGCCATCAGTGAGCCCCCCGGAGTTTACGAGCAGTACTTC.

CDR3 coding DNA: TGTGCCAGCAGTTACGCAGCCGGGACCCAGGGGGGTTACACCTTC. The encoded protein is CASSYAAGTQGGYTF. V gene TRBV6-6 combines with J gene TRBJ1-2, with 7 bases aligning to TRBD1. This CDR3 contains 15 residues. Germline values: CDR1 MNHNY, CDR2 SVGAGI (reference sequence). Trimming at V came to 2 bases and at J to 11 bases, leaving 14 bases not matched to a gene.

J is TRBJ1-2 and V is TRBV4-1; no clear D. The germline CDR1 and CDR2 sequences are MGHRA and YSYEKL. The CDR3 extends over 16 amino acids. The ends were cut back, 3 bases at V and 4 bases at J, with 18 bases in the middle. Here the CDR3 reads CASSHPREGLVYGYTF. The CDR3 DNA sequence: TGCGCCAGCAGCCACCCCCGGGAGGGATTAGTCTATGGCTACACCTTC.

This chain uses TRBV29-1 with TRBJ1-6; perhaps TRBD1 as D (5 bases). This CDR3 is built from 11 residues. Germline assignment: CDR1 SQVTM and CDR2 ANQGSEA. Written as DNA, the CDR3 is TGCAGGGAGACAGTCAATTCACCCCTCCACTTT. Amino acids: CRETVNSPLHF.

The CDR3 here is CSGGTAGMNTEAFF. The CDR3 coding sequence is TGCAGCGGGGGGACAGCGGGGATGAACACTGAAGCTTTCTTT. This rearrangement joins TRBV29-1 to TRBJ1-1; 7 positions agree with TRBD1. The CDR3 is 14 amino acids. In germline, CDR1 is SQVTM, CDR2 ANQGSEA. J lost 0 bases, V lost 7 bases, and 8 bases had no gene match.

The chain uses TRBV9 and TRBJ1-4; 7 bases line up with TRBD1. Germline V gene sequence: CDR1 SGDLS, CDR2 YYNGEE. The CDR3 is made up of 14 amino acids. Losses at the gene ends were 5 bases for V and 4 bases for J; bases not matched to a gene: 5. CDR3 sequence reads: CASSGTAFNEKLFF. Written as DNA, the CDR3 is TGTGCCAGCAGTGGGACAGCCTTTAATGAAAAACTGTTTTTT.

The chain carries TRBV9 and TRBJ1-2; a possible D gene is TRBD1 (6 bases). V lost 3 bases and J lost 8, with 23 bases in between. This CDR3 is 16 amino acids long. The V gene's germline CDR1 is SGDLS and CDR2 YYNGEE. The CDR3 loop reads CASSEGDGSAHRGYTF. DNA for the CDR3: TGTGCCAGCAGCGAGGGGGACGGGAGCGCCCATCGAGGCTACACCTTC.

This chain links TRBV6-1 with TRBJ1-1; D possibly corresponds to TRBD1 (5 bases). In germline, CDR1 is MNHNS, CDR2 SASEGT. The CDR3 sequence is 13 residues long. With 3 bases removed from V and 6 bases from J, the gap between germline ends came to 11 bases. CDR3 region: CASSEGRAPEAFF. CDR3 bases: TGTGCCAGCAGTGAGGGCAGGGCCCCTGAAGCTTTCTTT.

J is TRBJ1-1 and V is TRBV11-2, with D unclear. Looked up from germline, CDR1 is SGHAT and CDR2 is FQNNGV. Trimming took off 8 bases at V and 7 bases at J, with 14 bases between the two ends. CDR3 length: 12 residues. The CDR3 DNA is TGTGCCAGCCGCTCTATGGGGAGTGAAGCTTTCTTT. Translated: CASRSMGSEAFF.

The chain couples TRBV24-1 to TRBJ2-2, with D uncertain. V was shortened by 1 base and J by 8 bases, with 7 bases between the two germline ends. Per germline, CDR1 KGHDR and CDR2 SFDVKD. The CDR3 extends over 13 amino acids. The CDR3 protein is CATSDFGRGELFF. The CDR3 DNA reads as TGTGCCACCAGTGATTTCGGGCGAGGGGAGCTGTTTTTT.

This chain joins TRBV6-1 and TRBJ1-2; D remains ambiguous. The CDR3 is made up of 21 amino acids. From germline, CDR1 is MNHNS and CDR2 SASEGT. The V end was cut by 1 base, the J end by 0 bases, with 27 bases between. The CDR3 loop reads CASSEEILRLTRPPPNYGYTF. The CDR3 region has the DNA TGTGCCAGCAGTGAAGAAATTTTGAGGCTAACCCGTCCCCCACCTAACTATGGCTACACCTTC.

The chain joins TRBV19 to TRBJ1-5; TRBD1 is a possible D gene (5 bases). CDR1 is LNHDA and CDR2 is SQIVND in the germline V gene (reference sequence). The CDR3 consists of 14 residues. V shed 5 bases and J shed 6 bases, with 14 bases lying between them. The CDR3, as DNA: TGTGCCAGTAGTTGGGACGGAGGAGGTCAGCCCCAGCATTTT. Its translation is CASSWDGGGQPQHF.

This chain links TRBV27 with TRBJ1-1; no reliable D call. The CDR3 length is 13 residues. V dropped 1 base and J dropped 8 bases, with 11 bases sitting between them. Germline V gene lookup returns CDR1 MNHEY and CDR2 SMNVEV (reference sequence). CDR3 in DNA: TGTGCCAGCAGTTTATGGTCTCCCCCGGAAGCTTTCTTT. This encodes CASSLWSPPEAFF.

CDR3 nucleotides: TGCGCCAGCGGAGATAGCGGGTACTCCTACGAGCAGTACTTC. Its protein is CASGDSGYSYEQYF. The rearrangement links TRBV5-1 to TRBJ2-7; TRBD2 matches at 7 bases. This CDR3 spans 14 amino acids. CDR1 is SGHRS, CDR2 YFSETQ, per germline. The J segment lost 0 bases and the V segment lost 7 bases, leaving 7 bases of the junction unmatched.